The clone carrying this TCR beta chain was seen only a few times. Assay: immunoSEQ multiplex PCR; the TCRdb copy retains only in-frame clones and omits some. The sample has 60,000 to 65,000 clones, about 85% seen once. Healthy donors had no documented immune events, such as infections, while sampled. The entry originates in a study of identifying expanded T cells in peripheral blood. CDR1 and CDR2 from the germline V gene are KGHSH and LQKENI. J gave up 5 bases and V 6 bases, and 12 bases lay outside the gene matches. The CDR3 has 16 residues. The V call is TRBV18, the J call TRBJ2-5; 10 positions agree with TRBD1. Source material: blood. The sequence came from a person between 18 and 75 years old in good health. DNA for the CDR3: TGTGCCAGCTCTCCGGGACAGGGGACCCTTGGGGAGACCCAGTACTTC. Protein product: CASSPGQGTLGETQYF.